This TCR beta chain was obtained from a study of cytomegalovirus exposure and HLA in healthy donors (TCRdb year 2017). General notes on the study: An earlier analysis of 587 of the donors reported 250 to 350 Gb of sequence data and 117 million unique TCR beta sequences obtained from some 200 million T cells. Roughly 300 gigabases of sequencing data and approximately 80 million unique TCR sequences were included in an early release covering 550 to 800 HLA-typed donors. Among the approximately 400 genotyped donors, 75% to 90% belonged to the genetic ancestry cluster associated with self-reported Caucasian donors. The aim of the study was to test whether cataloging public T cell receptors could identify signatures of past pathogen exposure. The T cell repertoires of some 700 subjects were profiled by immunosequencing and related to cytomegalovirus serostatus. Besides the first cohort of some 670 subjects, a separate validation cohort made up of 120 different subjects was used. The study combined high-throughput TCR immunosequencing, statistical association of individual TCRs with disease status, and machine learning to predict cytomegalovirus infection status. To study patterns of TCR occurrence, a later analysis re-analyzed previously published TCR beta repertoires from hundreds of donors and added high-resolution HLA genotyping. In the later analysis, no new phenotypic data were used to find candidate immune exposures; instead, reliance was placed on TCR beta sequences and their occurrence across donors. In an earlier analysis of more than 550 of the donors, high-throughput TCR beta sequencing was used to judge whether each TCR beta V gene segment behaved as functional or pseudogenic. Alongside the repertoire data, information on donor age, sex, ethnicity and CMV serostatus was compiled. Genome-wide SNP genotypes for about 55% of the roughly 670 donors were used in a later genetic analysis, which treated that subset as a discovery cohort. All discovery cohort repertoires had been generated on a single sequencing platform. HLA typing covered class I and class II loci at four-digit resolution. Typing coverage varied by locus: about 620-630 donors for A, B, C, DRB1 and DQB1; 522 for DQA1; 600 to 610 for DPA1; approximately 450 for DPB1. Because of strong linkage in the cohort, a handful of DR-DQ haplotypes were treated as single units for association and clustering. Among around 400 genotyped donors of the cohort, an average of approximately 240,000 unique TCR beta nucleotide sequences was sequenced per donor, of which 15% to 20% were non-productive.

What the study reported, not specific to this receptor: In a later analysis, several top co-occurrence clusters were reported to appear linked to parvovirus B19, influenza, CMV and Epstein-Barr virus. A later genetic analysis reported fewer N-insertions in productive TCRs among donors in an Asian-associated ancestry cluster than the roughly 720-donor mean. Strong co-occurrence of HLA alleles, especially DR and DQ, made assigning TCR associations to individual alleles difficult. In a later analysis, the rate of TCR association differed among HLA loci, with DRB1 alleles having the most associated TCRs and HLA-C alleles having the fewest. The sequencing pipeline was judged likely to have produced a cluster of highly shared sequence variants as a technical artifact. Some IMGT-functional V segments, including TRBV6-2 and TRBV6-3, could not be told apart with the 87-base-pair reads, so those segments were excluded. Broadly in line with IMGT annotations, most TCR beta V segments showed up in productive rearrangements about 87% or about 30% of the time in an earlier analysis of roughly 590 of the donors. Linkage disequilibrium might explain the correlated functional status among segregating V segments, but an unknown experimental factor could not be ruled out. For the cohort, immune exposure information was limited to CMV serostatus. In a later analysis, most CMV-associated TCR beta chains were found to appear HLA-restricted, with HLA associations seemingly driven largely by CMV exposure. Because HLA typing was missing for some donors at each locus, association tests included only the typed subset. Approximately 18 rarely observed V segments, including chromosome 9 orphons, were excluded from the earlier analysis of approximately 500 of the donors because counts were too low. A further reported finding was that TCR beta sequences accurately predicted the HLA-A and HLA-B alleles for most subjects in the first cohort. Three of the identified cytomegalovirus-associated TCR beta chains were confirmed in vitro to be specific for cytomegalovirus antigens. A later genetic analysis associated a missense DCLRE1C variant with V-gene and J-gene trimming of TCR beta chains, and an independent cohort replicated the association. A later analysis associated about 18,000 TCR beta sequences with specific HLA alleles at a false discovery rate of 0.05. Across donors, most TCR sequences were observed very rarely, whereas some public TCRs were present in many individuals. The classifier was reported to diagnose cytomegalovirus status with high specificity and sensitivity in both the original cohort and the validation cohort. In a later analysis, HLA-associated TCR beta chains showed more clonal expansion and lower generation probabilities than non-associated chains that were equally common. The study gave a list of about 150 TCR beta chains associated with cytomegalovirus. Roughly uniform sequencing depth across donors was assumed in presence/absence analyses, although this assumption may not hold. It was suggested by the authors that the approach could potentially be generalized to other disease states and immunological phenotypes. In this cohort, only TCR beta chains were sequenced, and detectable features were limited by the absence of alpha or paired-chain data.

CDR1 SGHRS and CDR2 YFSETQ were looked up in the germline V gene. From the cysteine through the phenylalanine, the CDR3 covers 14 amino acids. The kept DNA is CDR3 alone, 42 bases in frame from the first base. The V end loses 0 bases and the J end loses 5 bases, and a stretch of 11 bases separates them. The cohort was made up of hundreds of healthy bone marrow donors. At the time of sampling, all cohort members were nominally healthy, though unrecorded immune exposures were likely present. The donor tested CMV seronegative and was one of the 352 seronegative cohort members. Each donor provided a peripheral blood sample, and peripheral blood mononuclear cells were used for TCR beta sequencing. The Qiagen DNeasy Blood Extraction Kit was used to extract genomic DNA from the blood cell samples. The library came from the immunoSEQ multiplex PCR assay. For the multiplex PCR, a mixture combining 60 forward primers for TCR Vbeta segments and 13 reverse primers for TCR Jbeta segments was used. Amplification of the CDR3 region of rearranged TCR beta genes was performed with a multiplex PCR assay on genomic DNA. The Illumina HiSeq System was used to sequence the amplified TCR beta libraries as 87-base-pair reads. The paper's data handling went like this. In a later analysis, some 80 million unique TCR beta chains were counted across the approximately 640 repertoires, and about 9.9 million of these chains were shared by at least two donors. Raw reads were error-corrected and collapsed into unique sequences with a nearest-neighbor algorithm that merged closely related sequences to remove PCR and sequencing errors. Alignment of CDR3 sequences to IMGT reference sequences was used to assign V, D and J gene segments. For a sequence to be retained, a match of at least six nucleotides to both a V gene segment and a J gene segment was required. Rearrangements were classified as productive when the CDR3 lacked stop codons and remained in frame with V and J, and all other rearrangements were classified as non-productive. CDR3 was defined according to IMGT convention as the region running from the second conserved V-encoded cysteine to the conserved J-encoded phenylalanine. In an earlier analysis of just under 600 of the donors, sequences lacking an unambiguous match to a single V gene segment were excluded. An earlier analysis of 587 of the donors called V segments functional above 56.7% productive rearrangements and segregating when the between-donor standard deviation exceeded 5%. A statistical classification framework was built to diagnose cytomegalovirus status from the catalog of TCR beta chain sequences. In a later analysis, V and J genes were assigned by comparing TCR nucleotide sequences against IMGT/GENE-DB human TR gene sequences. Using the TCRdist pipeline, a later analysis assigned CDR3 sequences along with most-parsimonious VDJ recombination scenarios. In a later analysis, each TCR beta chain was defined by its CDR3 amino acid sequence together with its V-gene family, and reads lacking a unique V-gene family were excluded. A later analysis removed 500 to 600 highly shared, low-generation-probability nucleotide sequences to deal with suspected cross-contamination and a sequencing artifact. For each public chain, a later analysis derived a clonal expansion index from normalized ranks of inferred template counts within each repertoire. In a later analysis, generation probabilities were computed using a VDJ recombination model fitted to out-of-frame rearrangements, and the results were checked against IGoR. In a later analysis, hypergeometric tests were used to score TCR-TCR, TCR-HLA and TCR-CMV co-occurrence, with a repertoire-size bias correction applied to TCR pairs. False discovery rates were estimated in a later analysis by permuting HLA or CMV assignments 20 times. In a later analysis, co-occurring TCRs were grouped using DBSCAN, and TCRdist sequence similarity was added for clustering within HLA-allele-positive subsets. For co-occurrence clustering, repertoires with fewer than 30,000 or more than 120,000 public chains were excluded, along with 5 or 6 repertoires with anomalous nucleotide sharing. Here the immuneACCESS table is served through TCRdb, limited to in-frame sequences with V and J called. Missing clones are a known gap in these copies; in checked studies unresolved V genes cover under half, and the rest lacks a known reason. V and J calls plus clone size are reproduced from that table; the DNA served to infer D and trimming. The sample table lists around 210,000 clones, over 75% of them with a count of one. Less than 3.5% of the sample goes to the ten largest clones.

Turning to this clone: Its antigen is unknown. No base quality values were provided; no much bigger clone lies one nucleotide off.

The receptor comes from a woman in her 30s in good health and CMV-seronegative. Sequencing input: PBMCs. The rearrangement joined TRBV5-1 to TRBJ2-5; TRBD2 is a possible D gene, resting on 6 matching bases. The nucleotides are TGCGCCAGCAGCTTGGTTGGCGGGGTTGAGACCCAGTACTTC. This encodes CASSLVGGVETQYF.